This record looks at one T cell receptor beta chain sequence and its context. Its antigen is as yet unknown. The CDR3 covers 14 residues. Germline values: CDR1 MDHEN, CDR2 SYDVKM. The germline V and J ends were trimmed by 8 bases and 4 bases, with 17 bases remaining between them. Within the ViraFEST assay, antigen-specific CD4+ T cells underwent expansion with viral peptide pools prior to sequencing. Cells that had been cultured for 10 days were the source of isolated CD4+ T cells. Vaccine recipients lacked prior SARS-CoV-2 infection and had negative nucleocapsid antibodies. Cells had half their medium changed to IL-2 medium on days 3 and 7. This entry is derived from a study of vaccination effects on CD4 cells after COVID-19. Study-level results: Late post-vaccination samples showed marked contraction of infection- and vaccine-induced clones. Cross-reactivity with common cold coronaviruses was shown by only 1 of 255 vaccine-induced clones in healthy vaccinees.

This table comes from immunoSEQ multiplex PCR, and its TCRdb copy is limited to in-frame clones, with some not included. The sample holds about 41,000 clones; under 75% are singletons and the top ten take about 25%. This rearrangement joins TRBV28 to TRBJ1-2, with unresolved D. The sequence was collected from a human donor who received a COVID-19 vaccine. The sample here was CD4+ T cells from PBMCs cultured with HCoV-OC43 spike peptides, taken before COVID-19 vaccination. Regarding subset: HCoV-OC43 spike overlapping peptide pool stimulation. CDR3 region: CASLKGRALYGYTF. The CDR3 region has the DNA TGTGCCAGCCTCAAGGGTAGGGCTCTCTATGGCTACACCTTC.